This TCR beta chain was retrieved from a study of identifying expanded T cells in peripheral blood (dated by TCRdb to the late 2010s). Study-wide context: Technical replicates were generated by sequencing separate aliquots of the same genomic DNA pool, with four replicates compared pairwise.

From the cysteine up to the phenylalanine, the CDR3 has a length of 12 residues. CDR3 DNA only is kept here, 36 bases in frame from base 1. CDR1 and CDR2, looked up from the germline V gene, are SGHAT and FQNNGV. V loses 0 bases, J loses 4 bases, and the germline ends lie 4 bases apart. TCRbeta CDR3 regions were profiled by bias-controlled multiplex PCR amplification of genomic DNA with the immunoSEQ Assay. From the authors' description of their analysis: The absolute abundance of each unique TCRbeta CDR3 region was quantified after sequences were collapsed and filtered. Differential abundance was assessed using a binomial (Fisher-equivalent) model and a beta-binomial model in which time-dependent variance fitted from healthy donors was added. Clones with fewer than 5 combined templates were removed, and a clone was called differentially abundant if the clone's Benjamini-Hochberg FDR was below 0.01. Using the form v = (b*log(k)+a)^2, the beta-binomial variance was modeled as a function of the total template count across the two samples. TCRdb stores this immuneACCESS table with in-frame sequences only. Part of the clones is absent; in the studies checked, under half of the shortfall reflects unresolved V genes, and no reason is known for the rest. The V and J calls and clone size were taken over from that table, and D and trimming were inferred from the DNA. Present in this sample are some 95,000 clones, roughly 86% of which were seen just once. The biggest ten clones account for approximately 5.2% of the sample.

This clone was detected once. This clone's antigen is unknown. The sample holds no much larger clone one base away, and base qualities are not on file. No immune events such as infections were documented for the healthy donors during the collection period. Healthy-donor blood repertoires served as a training cohort to calibrate time-dependent variance in a beta-binomial model of T-cell clone differential abundance. The training cohort was composed of some ten healthy donors, 3 female and 7 male. An age range of about 29 to 65 years, with an average of approximately 43 years, was recorded for the donors. Obtained from a commercial supplier, whole blood was collected from each healthy donor at three time points set around two weeks apart. Genomic DNA was extracted from unsorted whole blood for immunosequencing. The study at large found these results: The binomial model flagged about 1.3 differentially abundant clones between technical replicates but around 15 over around two weeks and roughly 19 over approximately 4 weeks. The authors expected that biological variance in healthy repertoires might rise further over much longer intervals, such as months to years. For all healthy donors, the variance in clone template counts between two-week samples rose significantly as total template count increased. Both the number of clones called differentially abundant and the false-positive rate were significantly reduced by the beta-binomial model across all healthy-donor time intervals.

This sequence originates from a person aged 18 to 75 in good health. The rearranged chain carries TRBV11-2 and TRBJ2-7; the D gene lacks a confident call. Sample: blood. The DNA is as follows: TGTGCCAGCAGCTTAGAAGGTTACGAGCAGTACTTC. Translation gives CASSLEGYEQYF.